The 9 T cell receptor beta chains reported below all come from one sample, sequenced in a study of cytomegalovirus exposure and HLA in healthy donors. Researchers ran the PCR with 60 Vbeta and 13 Jbeta primers. TCRdb's copy holds only in-frame clones and misses some; the assay was immunoSEQ multiplex PCR. The table lists around 100,000 clones, 7.6% of them singletons. The specimen sequenced was PBMCs. The receptor source for this set is a man aged 50 to 60 in good health and CMV-seronegative.

This clone was counted only a few times. The gene calls are TRBV11-2 and TRBJ2-1; 8 bases fit TRBD1. The CDR3 contains 15 residues. Germline loops: CDR1 SGHAT, CDR2 FQNNGV. V lost 1 base to trimming and J lost 7 bases; unmatched junction nucleotides: 6. The CDR3 loop reads CASSLGRTGRNEQFF. Here the CDR3 DNA reads TGTGCCAGCAGCTTAGGCCGGACAGGGCGGAATGAGCAGTTCTTC.

This clone was picked up a small number of times. The V gene is TRBV29-1, the J gene TRBJ2-3, with 7 bases aligning to TRBD2. V gave up 6 bases and J gave up 5 bases; unmatched junction bases: 17. Germline CDR1 and CDR2: SQVTM and ANQGSEA. The CDR3 is 16 residues long. DNA for the CDR3: TGCAGCGTCCGTAGTGGACTAGAGGGGTCCCTAGATACGCAGTATTTT. Translating it yields CSVRSGLEGSLDTQYF.

This rearrangement joins TRBV4-3 to TRBJ2-2; 11 bases line up with TRBD2. Germline values: CDR1 LGHNA, CDR2 YSLEER. Trimming took 4 bases from V and 0 from J; bases not matched to a gene: 4. This CDR3 has 17 residues. CDR3 residues: CASSRGTSGANTGELFF. In nucleotides, the CDR3 is TGCGCCAGCAGCCGCGGGACTAGCGGCGCGAACACCGGGGAGCTGTTTTTT.

This clone was observed many times. CDR3 sequence (DNA): TGTGCCAGCAGGGGGGGGTCCTCGTTAGCTTTCTTT. It specifies CASRGGSSLAFF. The gene calls are TRBV6-5 and TRBJ1-1, with a tentative D call TRBD1 (5 bases). Trimming removed 6 bases from V and 10 bases from J, with 15 bases in between. CDR1 and CDR2 from the germline V gene are MNHEY and SVGAGI. The CDR3 extends over 12 amino acids.

This clone has more than one count but fewer than ten. The rearrangement joins TRBV23-1 to TRBJ2-5, with 7 nucleotides matching TRBD1. TRBV23-1 is placed among ORFs of uncertain function. This CDR3 is built from 17 residues. Trimming at V came to 0 bases and at J to 7 bases, leaving 14 bases not matched to a gene. Written as DNA, the CDR3 is TGCGCCAGCAGTCAATCAATCCTCTCAACAGGGGAGCCGACCCAGTACTTC. Translated, it gives CASSQSILSTGEPTQYF.

This clone has a handful of counts. Compared with germline, one end of the junction differs, possibly owing to a read error. The V call is TRBV19, the J call TRBJ2-2; tentatively, D is TRBD2 (5 bases). Germline CDR1 reads LNHDA; CDR2 reads SQIVND (reference sequence). The CDR3 sequence is 13 residues long. The CDR3 spells CASSIDVPGELLF. DNA for the CDR3: TGTGCCAGTAGTATAGATGTTCCCGGGGAGCTGCTTTTT.

There are a few counts of this clone. The chain combines TRBV19 with TRBJ2-6; no clear D. Trimming took off 3 bases at V and 2 bases at J, with 8 bases between the two ends. The germline CDR1 and CDR2 sequences are LNHDA and SQIVND (reference sequence). The CDR3 is 15 amino acids. The chain's CDR3 is CASSIIEAGANVLTF. The CDR3 DNA sequence: TGTGCCAGTAGTATTATTGAGGCTGGGGCCAACGTCCTGACTTTC. Looking up the rest from reference TRBV19 and TRBJ2-6 gives the full variable domain: DGGITQSPKYLFRKEGQNVTLSCEQNLNHDAMYWYRQDPGQGLRLIYYSQIVNDFQKGDIAEGYSVSREKKESFPLTVTSAQKNPTAFYLCASSIIEAGANVLTFGAGSRLTVL.

V gene TRBV5-1 combines with J gene TRBJ2-7; TRBD2 might be the D (6 bases). V was shortened by 0 bases and J by 1 base, with 17 bases between the two germline ends. CDR1 and CDR2 from the germline V gene are SGHRS and YFSETQ. The CDR3 length is 17 residues. The CDR3 sequence is CASSLVQSRDFSYEQYF. The CDR3 DNA reads as TGCGCCAGCAGCTTGGTACAGAGTCGGGACTTTTCCTACGAGCAGTACTTC.

V gene TRBV27 combines with J gene TRBJ2-7; tentatively, D is TRBD1 (5 bases). V dropped 6 bases and J dropped 4 bases, with 19 bases sitting between them. CDR3 size: 15 residues. Germline-derived CDR1 and CDR2 are MNHEY and SMNVEV (reference sequence). The CDR3 region is CASSSTGAVPYEQYF. CDR3 nucleotides: TGTGCCAGCAGCTCAACTGGGGCGGTGCCTTACGAGCAGTACTTC.